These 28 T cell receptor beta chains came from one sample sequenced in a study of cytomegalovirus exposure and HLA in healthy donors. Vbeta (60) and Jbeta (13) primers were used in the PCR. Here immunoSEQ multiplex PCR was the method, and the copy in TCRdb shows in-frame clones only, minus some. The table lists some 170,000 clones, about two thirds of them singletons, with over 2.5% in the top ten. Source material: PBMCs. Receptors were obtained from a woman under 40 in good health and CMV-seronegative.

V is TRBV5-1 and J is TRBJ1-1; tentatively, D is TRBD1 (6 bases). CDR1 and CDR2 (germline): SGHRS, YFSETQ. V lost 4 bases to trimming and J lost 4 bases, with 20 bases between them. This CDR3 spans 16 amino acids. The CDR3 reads CASSRRYYREPTEAFF. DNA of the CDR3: TGCGCCAGCAGCAGGAGGTATTACAGGGAGCCCACTGAAGCTTTCTTT.

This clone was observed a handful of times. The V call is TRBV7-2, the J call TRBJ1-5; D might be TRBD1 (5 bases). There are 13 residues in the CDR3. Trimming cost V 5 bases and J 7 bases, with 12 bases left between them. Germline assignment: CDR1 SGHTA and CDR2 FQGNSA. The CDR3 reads CASSPRGDQPQHF. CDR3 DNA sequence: TGTGCCAGCAGCCCTAGGGGTGACCAGCCCCAGCATTTT.

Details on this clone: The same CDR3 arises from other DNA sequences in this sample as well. CDR3 nucleotide sequence: TGTGCCAGCAGTTTCCCGGGTTACGAGCAGTACTTC. Translation: CASSFPGYEQYF. This sequence joins TRBV28 and TRBJ2-7; D gene uncertain. The ends were cut back, 3 bases at V and 4 bases at J, with 7 bases in the middle. There are 12 residues in the CDR3. Germline V lookup: CDR1 MDHEN, CDR2 SYDVKM. The full variable domain, its missing parts supplied by reference TRBV28 and TRBJ2-7, is DVKVTQSSRYLVKRTGEKVFLECVQDMDHENMFWYRQDPGLGLRLIYFSYDVKMKEKGDIPEGYSVSREKKERFSLILESASTNQTSMYLCASSFPGYEQYFGPGTRLTVT.

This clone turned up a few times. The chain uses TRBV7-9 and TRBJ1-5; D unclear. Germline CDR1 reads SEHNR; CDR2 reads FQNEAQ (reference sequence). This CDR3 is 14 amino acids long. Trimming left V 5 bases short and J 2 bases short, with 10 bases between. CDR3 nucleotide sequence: TGTGCCAGCAGCGGTCAGAACCGCAATCAGCCCCAGCATTTT. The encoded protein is CASSGQNRNQPQHF.

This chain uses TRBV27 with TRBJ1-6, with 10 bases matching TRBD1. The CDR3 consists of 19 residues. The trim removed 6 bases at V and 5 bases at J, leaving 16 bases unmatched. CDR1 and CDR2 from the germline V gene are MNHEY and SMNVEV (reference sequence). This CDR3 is CASRAGTGALKSNNSPLHF. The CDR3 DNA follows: TGTGCCAGCAGGGCTGGGACAGGGGCTCTCAAATCTAATAATTCACCCCTCCACTTT.

DNA of the CDR3: TGTGCCAGCAGCTCCGACATTGCAACTAATGAAAAACTGTTTTTT. It codes for CASSSDIATNEKLFF. This chain links TRBV5-4 with TRBJ1-4; unclear D gene. Trimming removed 3 bases from V and 0 bases from J, with 9 bases in between. Germline CDR1 and CDR2: SGHNT and YYREEE (reference sequence). The CDR3 extends over 15 amino acids.

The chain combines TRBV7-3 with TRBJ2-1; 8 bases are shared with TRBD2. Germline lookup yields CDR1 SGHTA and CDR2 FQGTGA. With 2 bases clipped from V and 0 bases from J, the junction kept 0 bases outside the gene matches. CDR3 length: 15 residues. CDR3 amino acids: CASSLGTSSYNEQFF. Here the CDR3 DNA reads TGTGCCAGCAGCTTAGGGACTAGCTCCTACAATGAGCAGTTCTTC.

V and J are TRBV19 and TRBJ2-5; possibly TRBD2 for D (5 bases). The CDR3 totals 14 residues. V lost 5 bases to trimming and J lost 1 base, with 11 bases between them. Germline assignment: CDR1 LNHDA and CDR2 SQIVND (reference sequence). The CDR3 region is CASSVASSQETQYF. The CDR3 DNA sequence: TGTGCCAGTAGTGTGGCTAGCAGCCAAGAGACCCAGTACTTC.

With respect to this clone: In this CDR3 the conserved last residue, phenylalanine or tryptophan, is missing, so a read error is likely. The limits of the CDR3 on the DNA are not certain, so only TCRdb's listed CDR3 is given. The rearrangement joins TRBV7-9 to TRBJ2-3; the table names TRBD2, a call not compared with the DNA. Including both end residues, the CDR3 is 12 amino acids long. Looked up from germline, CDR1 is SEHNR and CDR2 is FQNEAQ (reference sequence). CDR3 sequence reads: CASSLPGLAASV.

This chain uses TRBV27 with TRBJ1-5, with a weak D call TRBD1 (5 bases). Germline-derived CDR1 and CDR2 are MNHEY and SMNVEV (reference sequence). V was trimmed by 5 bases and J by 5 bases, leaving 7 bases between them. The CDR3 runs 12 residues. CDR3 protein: CASSQGYQPQHF. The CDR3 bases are TGTGCCAGCAGTCAGGGCTATCAGCCCCAGCATTTT.

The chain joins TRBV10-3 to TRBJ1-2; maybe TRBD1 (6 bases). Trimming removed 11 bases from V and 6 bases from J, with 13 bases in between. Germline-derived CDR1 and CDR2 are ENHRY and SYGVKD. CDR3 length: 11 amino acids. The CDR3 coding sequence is TGTGCCGCGGCACAGGGTGATGGCTACACCTTC. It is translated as CAAAQGDGYTF.

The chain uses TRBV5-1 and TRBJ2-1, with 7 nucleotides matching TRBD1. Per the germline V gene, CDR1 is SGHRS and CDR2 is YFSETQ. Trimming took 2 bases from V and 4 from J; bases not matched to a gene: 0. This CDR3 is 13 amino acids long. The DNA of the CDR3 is TGCGCCAGCAGCTTACAGGGGTACAATGAGCAGTTCTTC. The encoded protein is CASSLQGYNEQFF. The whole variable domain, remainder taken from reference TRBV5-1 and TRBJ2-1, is KAGVTQTPRYLIKTRGQQVTLSCSPISGHRSVSWYQQTPGQGLQFLFEYFSETQRNKGNFPGRFSGRQFSNSRSEMNVSTLELGDSALYLCASSLQGYNEQFFGPGTRLTVL.

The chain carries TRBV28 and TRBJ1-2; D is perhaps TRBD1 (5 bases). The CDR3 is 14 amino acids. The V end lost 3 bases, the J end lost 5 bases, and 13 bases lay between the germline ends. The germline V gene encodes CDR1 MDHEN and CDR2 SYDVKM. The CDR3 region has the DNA TGTGCCAGCAGTTTGGGGGGGGGTTGGTATGGCTACACCTTC. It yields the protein CASSLGGGWYGYTF.

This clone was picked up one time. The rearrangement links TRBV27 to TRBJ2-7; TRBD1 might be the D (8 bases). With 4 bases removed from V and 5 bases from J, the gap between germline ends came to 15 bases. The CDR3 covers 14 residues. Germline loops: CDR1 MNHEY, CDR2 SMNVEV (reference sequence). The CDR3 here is CASSSRTGTNEQYF. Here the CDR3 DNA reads TGTGCCAGCAGTTCAAGGACAGGGACTAACGAGCAGTACTTC.

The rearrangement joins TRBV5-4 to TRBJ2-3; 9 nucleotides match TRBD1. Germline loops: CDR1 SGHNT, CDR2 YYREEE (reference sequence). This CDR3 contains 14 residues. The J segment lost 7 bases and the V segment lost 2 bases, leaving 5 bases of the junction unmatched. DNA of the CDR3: TGTGCCAGCAGCTTTGGACAGGGGCGGAATACGCAGTATTTT. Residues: CASSFGQGRNTQYF.

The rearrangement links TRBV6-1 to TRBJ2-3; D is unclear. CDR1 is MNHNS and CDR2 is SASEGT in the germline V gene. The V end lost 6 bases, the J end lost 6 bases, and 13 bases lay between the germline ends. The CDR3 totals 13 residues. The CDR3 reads CASRVVAQDTQYF. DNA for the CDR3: TGTGCCAGCAGGGTGGTAGCTCAGGATACGCAGTATTTT.

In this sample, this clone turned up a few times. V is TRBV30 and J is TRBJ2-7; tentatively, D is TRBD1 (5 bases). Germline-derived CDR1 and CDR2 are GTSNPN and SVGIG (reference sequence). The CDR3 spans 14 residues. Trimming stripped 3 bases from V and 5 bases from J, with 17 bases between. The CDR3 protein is CAWRAGPSSHEQYF. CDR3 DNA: TGTGCCTGGAGGGCAGGGCCGTCTTCCCACGAGCAGTACTTC. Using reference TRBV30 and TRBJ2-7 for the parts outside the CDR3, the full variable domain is SQTIHQWPATLVQPVGSPLSLECTVEGTSNPNLYWYRQAAGRGLQLLFYSVGIGQISSEVPQNLSASRPQDRQFILSSKKLLLSDSGFYLCAWRAGPSSHEQYFGPGTRLTVT.

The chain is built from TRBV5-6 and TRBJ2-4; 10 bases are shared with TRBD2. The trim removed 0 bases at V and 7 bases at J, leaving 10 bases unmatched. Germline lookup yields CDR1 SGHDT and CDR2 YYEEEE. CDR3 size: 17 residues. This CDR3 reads CASSLDGVAGGGNIQYF. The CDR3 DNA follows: TGTGCCAGCAGCTTGGACGGGGTAGCGGGAGGAGGCAACATTCAGTACTTC.

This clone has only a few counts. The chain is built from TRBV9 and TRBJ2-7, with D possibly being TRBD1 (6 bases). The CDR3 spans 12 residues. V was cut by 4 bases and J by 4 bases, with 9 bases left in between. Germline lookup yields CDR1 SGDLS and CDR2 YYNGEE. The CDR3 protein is CASSNDRYEQYF. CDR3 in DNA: TGTGCCAGCAGCAACGACAGGTACGAGCAGTACTTC.

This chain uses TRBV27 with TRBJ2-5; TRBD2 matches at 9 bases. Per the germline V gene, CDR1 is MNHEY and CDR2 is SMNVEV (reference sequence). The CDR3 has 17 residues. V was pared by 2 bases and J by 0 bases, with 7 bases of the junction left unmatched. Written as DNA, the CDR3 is TGTGCCAGCAGTTTACTGGGTAGCGGGGGTTACCAAGAGACCCAGTACTTC. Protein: CASSLLGSGGYQETQYF.

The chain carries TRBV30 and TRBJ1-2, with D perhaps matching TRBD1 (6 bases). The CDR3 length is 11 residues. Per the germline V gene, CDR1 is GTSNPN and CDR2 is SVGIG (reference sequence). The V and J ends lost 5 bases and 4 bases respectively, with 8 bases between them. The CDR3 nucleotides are TGTGCCTGGGGGACACCCTATGGCTACACCTTC. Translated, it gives CAWGTPYGYTF.

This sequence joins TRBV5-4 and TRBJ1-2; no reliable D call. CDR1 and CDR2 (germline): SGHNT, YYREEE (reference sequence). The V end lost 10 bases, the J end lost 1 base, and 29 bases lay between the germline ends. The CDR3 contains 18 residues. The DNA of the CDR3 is TGTGCCGCCGGCCGCTTAGCCGGAGGCGGAATCTTTAACTATGGCTACACCTTC. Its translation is CAAGRLAGGGIFNYGYTF.

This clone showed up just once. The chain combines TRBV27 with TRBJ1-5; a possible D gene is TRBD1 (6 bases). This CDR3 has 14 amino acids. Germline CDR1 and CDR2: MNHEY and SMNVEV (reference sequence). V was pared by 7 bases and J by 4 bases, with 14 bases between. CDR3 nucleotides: TGTGCCAGCAAAAGGACCCAGGGGAATCAGCCCCAGCATTTT. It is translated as CASKRTQGNQPQHF.

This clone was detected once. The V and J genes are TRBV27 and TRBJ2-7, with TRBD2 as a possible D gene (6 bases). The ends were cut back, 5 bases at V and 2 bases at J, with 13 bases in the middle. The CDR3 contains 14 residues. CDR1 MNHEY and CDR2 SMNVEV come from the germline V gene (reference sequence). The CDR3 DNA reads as TGTGCCAGCAGTGTGACTAGAAACCCCTACGAGCAGTACTTC. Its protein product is CASSVTRNPYEQYF.

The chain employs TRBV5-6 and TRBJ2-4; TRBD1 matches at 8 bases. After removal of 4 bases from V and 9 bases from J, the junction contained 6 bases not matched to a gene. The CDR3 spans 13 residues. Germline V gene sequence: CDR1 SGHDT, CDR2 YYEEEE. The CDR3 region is CASSAGTGTIQYF. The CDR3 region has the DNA TGTGCCAGCAGCGCCGGGACAGGTACCATTCAGTACTTC.

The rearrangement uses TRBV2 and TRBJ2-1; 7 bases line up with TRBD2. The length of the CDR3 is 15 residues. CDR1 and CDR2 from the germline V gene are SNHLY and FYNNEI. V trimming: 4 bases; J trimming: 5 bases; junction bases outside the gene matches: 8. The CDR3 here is CASSVGRVFNNEQFF. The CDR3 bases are TGTGCCAGCAGTGTTGGGAGGGTATTTAACAATGAGCAGTTCTTC.

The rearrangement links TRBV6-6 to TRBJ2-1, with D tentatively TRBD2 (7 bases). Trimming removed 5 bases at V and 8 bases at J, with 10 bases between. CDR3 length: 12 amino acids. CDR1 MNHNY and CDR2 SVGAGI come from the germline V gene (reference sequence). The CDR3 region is CASSRGAYEQFF. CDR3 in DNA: TGTGCCAGCAGTCGGGGGGCCTATGAGCAGTTCTTC.

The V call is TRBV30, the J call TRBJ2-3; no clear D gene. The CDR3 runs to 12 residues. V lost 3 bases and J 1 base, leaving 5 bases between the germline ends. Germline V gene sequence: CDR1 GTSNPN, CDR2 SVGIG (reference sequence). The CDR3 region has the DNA TGTGCCTGGAGCCGGGGCACAGATACGCAGTATTTT. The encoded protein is CAWSRGTDTQYF.